The 26 T cell receptor beta chains below come from one sample, sequenced in a study of blood T cell repertoires in COVID-19. Measured with immunoSEQ multiplex PCR; TCRdb has only the in-frame clones, and not every one. The sample contains around 140,000 clones, more than 75% of which appear only once. The sequenced material came from PBMCs or T cells enriched from blood (not recorded which). The receptors were sampled from a man aged 55 to 69 who had recovered from COVID-19.

The gene calls are TRBV7-9 and TRBJ1-5; possibly TRBD1 for D (5 bases). Trimming pared 1 base from V and 3 bases from J, leaving 10 bases between. The CDR3 totals 15 residues. The germline V gene encodes CDR1 SEHNR and CDR2 FQNEAQ (reference sequence). This CDR3 reads CASSLDGRDNQPQHF. The CDR3 DNA reads as TGTGCCAGCAGCTTAGACGGCAGGGACAATCAGCCCCAGCATTTT.

This chain joins TRBV25-1 and TRBJ2-3; possible D gene TRBD1, 5 bases. V gave up 1 base and J gave up 1 base, with 12 bases separating them. Germline V lookup: CDR1 MGHDK, CDR2 SYGVNS. CDR3 size: 16 residues. CDR3 sequence (DNA): TGTGCCAGCAGTGAATCACAGGCGGTAGGCACAGATACGCAGTATTTT. The encoded protein is CASSESQAVGTDTQYF.

V gene TRBV6-5 combines with J gene TRBJ1-3; no clear D gene. V was trimmed by 6 bases and J by 4 bases, leaving 4 bases between them. Germline-derived CDR1 and CDR2 are MNHEY and SVGAGI. The CDR3 has 11 residues. In DNA, the CDR3 is TGTGCCAGCAGGCAGGGAAACACCATATATTTT. This encodes CASRQGNTIYF.

This rearrangement joins TRBV29-1 to TRBJ1-2; a weak D match, TRBD1 (5 bases). Germline CDR1 SQVTM, CDR2 ANQGSEA. There are 14 residues in the CDR3. V was trimmed by 0 bases and J by 2 bases, leaving 10 bases between them. CDR3 coding DNA: TGCAGCGTTGAAGATCCGAACAGGAACTATGGCTACACCTTC. As protein: CSVEDPNRNYGYTF.

V and J are TRBV5-1 and TRBJ1-1; 11 bases are a match to TRBD1. J lost 8 bases, V lost 5 bases, and 5 bases had no gene match. This CDR3 is 13 amino acids long. From germline, CDR1 is SGHRS and CDR2 YFSETQ. The CDR3 here is CASRDRGHREAFF. CDR3 nucleotides: TGCGCCAGCAGGGACAGGGGGCATAGGGAAGCTTTCTTT.

This sequence joins TRBV10-3 and TRBJ1-1; 7 bases map to TRBD1. Germline lookup yields CDR1 ENHRY and CDR2 SYGVKD. This CDR3 spans 15 amino acids. Trimming took 9 bases from V and 5 from J; bases not matched to a gene: 15. CDR3 DNA: TGTGCCATTCTAAAAGACAGGGAAAGGAGGACTGAAGCTTTCTTT. This gives the protein CAILKDRERRTEAFF.

This rearrangement joins TRBV9 to TRBJ2-3; maybe TRBD2 (6 bases). Trimming removed 7 bases from V and 5 bases from J, with 8 bases in between. The V gene's germline CDR1 is SGDLS and CDR2 YYNGEE. The CDR3 is 11 residues long. For the CDR3, the DNA is TGTGCCAGCCGAGCGGGAGATACGCAGTATTTT. Amino acids: CASRAGDTQYF. Supplemented by reference TRBV9 and TRBJ2-3, the full variable domain reads DSGVTQTPKHLITATGQRVTLRCSPRSGDLSVYWYQQSLDQGLQFLIQYYNGEERAKGNILERFSAQQFPDLHSELNLSSLELGDSALYFCASRAGDTQYFGPGTRLTVL.

This chain connects TRBV6-5 to TRBJ1-6, with TRBD1 as a possible D gene (5 bases). The CDR3 consists of 14 residues. CDR1 and CDR2 from the germline V gene are MNHEY and SVGAGI. V lost 2 bases and J 9 bases, leaving 11 bases between the germline ends. CDR3 bases: TGTGCCAGCAGTTACAGGGGAGGCGGTTCACCCCTCCACTTT. Translated: CASSYRGGGSPLHF.

The chain combines TRBV12-1 with TRBJ1-2. TRBV12-1 is classified as a pseudogene. The CDR3 runs to 14 residues. The CDR3 DNA reads as TGTGCCAGCAGCTCTACCCTACGCCACTATGGCTACACCTTC. Translating gives CASSSTLRHYGYTF.

The chain's CDR3 is CASSLGLAAAQETQYF. CDR3 nucleotides: TGTGCCAGCAGCTTGGGACTAGCGGCCGCCCAAGAGACCCAGTACTTC. The chain combines TRBV9 with TRBJ2-5; TRBD2 matches at 11 bases. The V and J ends lost 4 bases and 1 base, in that order; junction bases with no gene match: 6. The CDR3 consists of 16 residues. Looked up from germline, CDR1 is SGDLS and CDR2 is YYNGEE. Drawing the rest from reference TRBV9 and TRBJ2-5, the complete variable domain is DSGVTQTPKHLITATGQRVTLRCSPRSGDLSVYWYQQSLDQGLQFLIQYYNGEERAKGNILERFSAQQFPDLHSELNLSSLELGDSALYFCASSLGLAAAQETQYFGPGTRLLVL.

This chain links TRBV19 with TRBJ1-2; 7 nucleotides agree with TRBD1. CDR3 length: 14 residues. J gave up 7 bases and V 3 bases, and 8 bases lay outside the gene matches. Germline V gives CDR1 LNHDA, CDR2 SQIVND (reference sequence). The CDR3 sequence is CASSIGRGGFGYTF. The CDR3 bases are TGTGCCAGTAGTATCGGAAGAGGGGGCTTTGGCTACACCTTC.

V usage is TRBV3-1 (or the pseudogene TRBV3-2) and J usage is TRBJ1-3; no reliable D call. V was trimmed by 1 base and J by 9 bases, leaving 4 bases between them. Germline V gene lookup returns CDR1 LGHDT and CDR2 YNNKEL (reference sequence). The CDR3 is made up of 11 amino acids. The CDR3 DNA follows: TGTGCCAGCAGCCAAGGGAGCACCATATATTTT. This gives the protein CASSQGSTIYF.

The chain joins TRBV27 to TRBJ2-3; maybe TRBD1 (6 bases). The CDR3 has 17 residues. Per germline, CDR1 MNHEY and CDR2 SMNVEV (reference sequence). V gave up 5 bases and J gave up 0 bases, with 18 bases separating them. CDR3 amino acids: CASSGRQVAISTDTQYF. CDR3 bases: TGTGCCAGCAGTGGACGACAGGTGGCGATTAGCACAGATACGCAGTATTTT.

The chain carries TRBV15 and TRBJ2-5, with 11 bases matching TRBD1. Germline-derived CDR1 and CDR2 are LNHNV and YYDKDF (reference sequence). CDR3 length: 16 amino acids. V lost 3 bases, J lost 5 bases, and 8 bases stayed unmatched. CDR3 in amino acids: CATSSPGTGGVETQYF. The DNA for the CDR3 is TGTGCCACCAGCAGTCCCGGGACAGGGGGGGTGGAGACCCAGTACTTC.

This chain connects TRBV4-1 to TRBJ2-5, with 9 nucleotides matching TRBD2. This CDR3 has 16 amino acids. With 4 bases clipped from V and 5 bases from J, the junction kept 11 bases outside the gene matches. Germline V gene data show CDR1 as MGHRA and CDR2 as YSYEKL. The CDR3 bases are TGCGCCAGCAGCCGAACCCCAGGCGCGGGGGGGGAGACCCAGTACTTC. Protein: CASSRTPGAGGETQYF.

The V and J genes are TRBV13 and TRBJ1-6, with TRBD1 matching 7 bases. Germline V CDR1 and CDR2: PRHDT, FYEKMQ (reference sequence). The CDR3 loop spans 14 amino acids. V trimming: 7 bases; J trimming: 7 bases; junction bases outside the gene matches: 7. CDR3 sequence reads: CASNLRDSNSPLHF. In nucleotides, the CDR3 is TGTGCCAGCAACCTACGGGACAGCAATTCACCCCTCCACTTT.

This clone was observed a single time. The chain carries TRBV2 and TRBJ1-1, with TRBD1 matching over 11 bases. The CDR3 has 13 residues. Germline assignment: CDR1 SNHLY and CDR2 FYNNEI. V dropped 7 bases and J dropped 5; count of bases not matched to a gene: 3. The CDR3 DNA is TGTGCCAGCACCGGGACAGGGGGAACTGAAGCTTTCTTT. It encodes CASTGTGGTEAFF.

This chain uses TRBV27 with TRBJ1-5, with D possibly matching TRBD1 (5 bases). V lost 3 bases to trimming and J lost 7 bases, with 13 bases between them. The germline gives CDR1 MNHEY, CDR2 SMNVEV (reference sequence). This CDR3 has 14 residues. The CDR3 DNA reads as TGTGCCAGCAGTTTGGGGACTTTGGGCCAGCCCCAGCATTTT. Its translation is CASSLGTLGQPQHF.

This chain connects TRBV30 to TRBJ2-6; 7 bases match TRBD2. The V gene end was trimmed by 3 bases and the J gene end by 2 bases; junction bases not matched to a gene: 10. In germline, CDR1 is GTSNPN, CDR2 SVGIG (reference sequence). The CDR3 length is 17 residues. As DNA, the CDR3 is TGTGCCTGGAGCACCCCAGGGAGGGGCACTGGGGCCAACGTCCTGACTTTC. It codes for CAWSTPGRGTGANVLTF.

The rearrangement uses TRBV10-2 and TRBJ1-2; 8 positions match TRBD1. The CDR3 has 14 residues. The junction had 6 bases not matched to a gene; V was cut back by 4 bases and J by 5 bases. Germline V gene lookup returns CDR1 WSHSY and CDR2 SAAADI. The CDR3 nucleotides read TGCGCCAGCAGTGGAGGACAGGGAACTTATGGCTACACCTTC. It translates to CASSGGQGTYGYTF.

The J gene is TRBJ1-2, the V gene TRBV6-1; 7 bases are a match to TRBD1. The germline V gene has CDR1 MNHNS and CDR2 SASEGT. Germline trimming cut 2 bases from V and 7 bases from J; bases unmatched to any gene: 10. This CDR3 comprises 15 residues. CDR3 sequence (DNA): TGTGCCAGCAGTGAATGGGACAGCCTGGGGAGTGGCTACACCTTC. This translates into CASSEWDSLGSGYTF.

The J gene is TRBJ2-3, the V gene TRBV18; 9 bases map to TRBD1. Losses at the gene ends were 8 bases for V and 6 bases for J; bases not matched to a gene: 6. Looked up from germline, CDR1 is KGHSH and CDR2 is LQKENI. The CDR3 is 13 residues long. This CDR3 reads CASATQGADTQYF. The CDR3 DNA reads TGTGCCAGCGCAACACAGGGGGCGGATACGCAGTATTTT.

The rearrangement uses TRBV19 and TRBJ1-5; 7 nucleotides line up with TRBD1. The CDR3 has 12 residues. Per germline, CDR1 LNHDA and CDR2 SQIVND (reference sequence). V shed 4 bases and J 11 bases; nucleotides not matched to a gene: 5. CDR3 sequence: CASSTTGQAQHF. The CDR3 DNA reads as TGTGCCAGTAGTACCACTGGACAGGCCCAGCATTTT. Based on the CDR3 plus reference TRBV19 and TRBJ1-5, the full variable domain is DGGITQSPKYLFRKEGQNVTLSCEQNLNHDAMYWYRQDPGQGLRLIYYSQIVNDFQKGDIAEGYSVSREKKESFPLTVTSAQKNPTAFYLCASSTTGQAQHFGDGTRLSIL.

The rearrangement links TRBV2 to TRBJ2-2; a weak D match, TRBD1 (6 bases). The ends were cut back, 7 bases at V and 1 base at J, with 13 bases in the middle. There are 15 residues in the CDR3. The germline V gene encodes CDR1 SNHLY and CDR2 FYNNEI. CDR3 sequence reads: CASNTGQKNTGELFF. The CDR3 bases are TGTGCCAGCAACACAGGACAGAAGAACACCGGGGAGCTGTTTTTT.

The J gene is TRBJ2-1, the V gene TRBV15; D gene ambiguous. Germline V gene data show CDR1 as LNHNV and CDR2 as YYDKDF (reference sequence). This CDR3 comprises 15 residues. The V gene lost 3 bases and the J gene lost 6 bases, with 15 bases spanning the gap. The CDR3 spells CATSRGPLLVNEQFF. The CDR3 bases are TGTGCCACCAGCAGGGGCCCACTCCTGGTCAATGAGCAGTTCTTC.

The V and J genes are TRBV9 and TRBJ2-1; a weak D match, TRBD2 (5 bases). Germline V lookup: CDR1 SGDLS, CDR2 YYNGEE. Trimming pared 4 bases from V and 2 bases from J, leaving 13 bases between. The CDR3 totals 15 residues. CDR3 sequence reads: CASSPMDFTYNEQFF. The CDR3 nucleotides read TGTGCCAGCAGCCCAATGGACTTTACCTACAATGAGCAGTTCTTC.